The rows below give T cell receptor beta chains drawn from one sample of a study of T cell responses to AZD1222 COVID-19 vaccine. TCRdb keeps only in-frame clones here, not all; method: immunoSEQ multiplex PCR. There are roughly 120,000 clones in the sample; 70% to 90% occur only once, and around 17% lies in the top ten. The specimen comprised peripheral blood, sampled 28 days after the second AZD1222 dose. These receptors were collected from an adult who received the AZD1222 COVID-19 vaccine. The CDR3 runs from the conserved cysteine through the conserved F or W. Each record gives: clone size, J gene, V gene, D gene, CDR3 DNA, CDR3 protein. A D gene is named only where the DNA matches it firmly. Size is stated for part of the rows, as once, few or many counts, or as a class when the clone is expanded.

clone size: -; J gene: TRBJ2-1; V gene: TRBV10-3; D gene: -; CDR3 DNA: TGTGCCATCACACCGGGAGCGAACAATGAGCAGTTCTTC; CDR3 protein: CAITPGANNEQFF
clone size: -; J gene: TRBJ2-7; V gene: TRBV28; D gene: -; CDR3 DNA: TGTGCCAGCAGCTCTCCCGGGGGGACAGGCCTAACCTACGAGCAGTACTTC; CDR3 protein: CASSSPGGTGLTYEQYF
clone size: -; J gene: TRBJ2-1; V gene: TRBV7-2; D gene: TRBD2; CDR3 DNA: TGTGCCAGCAGCTTCCGTAGCGGGGGTTACAATGAGCAGTTCTTC; CDR3 protein: CASSFRSGGYNEQFF
clone size: -; J gene: TRBJ2-3; V gene: TRBV10-2; D gene: TRBD1; CDR3 DNA: TGCGCCAGCAGCAAAACAGGGGATCGCACAGATACGCAGTATTTT; CDR3 protein: CASSKTGDRTDTQYF
clone size: once; J gene: TRBJ1-5; V gene: TRBV3-1/TRBV3-2; D gene: -; CDR3 DNA: TGTGCCAGCAGCCTTCAGGGCGATCAGCCCCAGCATTTT; CDR3 protein: CASSLQGDQPQHF
clone size: -; J gene: TRBJ1-5; V gene: TRBV4-2; D gene: -; CDR3 DNA: TGTGCCAGCAGCCAAAGTTGGAGAGGGGACAATCAGCCCCAGCATTTT; CDR3 protein: CASSQSWRGDNQPQHF
clone size: -; J gene: TRBJ1-2; V gene: TRBV4-3; D gene: -; CDR3 DNA: TGCGCCAGCAGCCAAGAGATGGAGGTCCGGATGGGGGGCTACACCTTC; CDR3 protein: CASSQEMEVRMGGYTF
clone size: few; J gene: TRBJ1-2; V gene: TRBV5-6; D gene: TRBD1; CDR3 DNA: TGTGCCAGCAGCTTGGCGTGGGACAGGGCCTATGGCTACACCTTC; CDR3 protein: CASSLAWDRAYGYTF
clone size: once; J gene: TRBJ1-4; V gene: TRBV19; D gene: -; CDR3 DNA: TGTGCCAGTAAGAGGGGAACTAATGAAAAACTGTTTTTT; CDR3 protein: CASKRGTNEKLFF
clone size: -; J gene: TRBJ2-7; V gene: TRBV6-1; D gene: TRBD1; CDR3 DNA: TGTGCCAGCAGTGAAGGACAGGGTACCGAGCAGTACTTC; CDR3 protein: CASSEGQGTEQYF
clone size: few; J gene: TRBJ2-7; V gene: TRBV7-9; D gene: -; CDR3 DNA: TGTGCCAGCAGCCAATTTCCCGCGGGGAGGAGCTCCTACGAGCAGTACTTC; CDR3 protein: CASSQFPAGRSSYEQYF
clone size: -; J gene: TRBJ1-2; V gene: TRBV5-1; D gene: -; CDR3 DNA: TGCGCCAGCAGCTTGAGCCCCGACAGAGCGAACTATGGCTACACCTTC; CDR3 protein: CASSLSPDRANYGYTF
clone size: -; J gene: TRBJ2-2; V gene: TRBV10-2; D gene: TRBD2; CDR3 DNA: TGCGCCAGCAGCTGGACTAGCGGAGGGAACACCGGGGAGCTGTTTTTT; CDR3 protein: CASSWTSGGNTGELFF
clone size: -; J gene: TRBJ1-5; V gene: TRBV2; D gene: -; CDR3 DNA: TGTGCCAGCAGTGAATCCCTTACGGGGGAGGTGTATAGCAATCAGCCCCAGCATTTT; CDR3 protein: CASSESLTGEVYSNQPQHF
clone size: -; J gene: TRBJ2-3; V gene: TRBV7-9; D gene: -; CDR3 DNA: TGTGCCAGCAGCTTAGAGGCGGGGGATACGCAGTATTTT; CDR3 protein: CASSLEAGDTQYF
clone size: -; J gene: TRBJ1-5; V gene: TRBV19; D gene: TRBD1; CDR3 DNA: TGTGCCAGTTCAGACAGGGAGCGCAATCAGCCCCAGCATTTT; CDR3 protein: CASSDRERNQPQHF
clone size: -; J gene: TRBJ2-1; V gene: TRBV6-1; D gene: TRBD1; CDR3 DNA: TGTGCCAGCAGAACTCCGGGACAGCCCTACAATGAGCAGTTCTTC; CDR3 protein: CASRTPGQPYNEQFF
clone size: -; J gene: TRBJ2-2; V gene: TRBV13; D gene: -; CDR3 DNA: TGTGCCAGCAGCCCGCCGACAGGCCAGAACACCGGGGAGCTGTTTTTT; CDR3 protein: CASSPPTGQNTGELFF
clone size: -; J gene: TRBJ1-6; V gene: TRBV30; D gene: -; CDR3 DNA: TGTGCCTGGAGTTGGTCACCGGGGAGATCACCCCTCCACTTT; CDR3 protein: CAWSWSPGRSPLHF
clone size: -; J gene: TRBJ1-6; V gene: TRBV5-1; D gene: -; CDR3 DNA: TGCGCCAGCAGCTTGGGGGCCTTAAAAGGACGGCGAGATTCACCCCTCCACTTT; CDR3 protein: CASSLGALKGRRDSPLHF
clone size: once; J gene: TRBJ1-2; V gene: TRBV12-3/TRBV12-4; D gene: TRBD1; CDR3 DNA: TGTGCCAGCAGTGGGGGGACAGGGGATGGCTACACCTTC; CDR3 protein: CASSGGTGDGYTF
clone size: -; J gene: TRBJ2-4; V gene: TRBV18; D gene: -; CDR3 DNA: TGTGCCAGCTCACCGATTCTGGAGGGGGGGTCCAAAAACATTCAGTACTTC; CDR3 protein: CASSPILEGGSKNIQYF
clone size: once; J gene: TRBJ1-2; V gene: TRBV10-3; D gene: TRBD1; CDR3 DNA: TGTGCCATCAGTGAGTCGCGGACAGGGGACGTGTATGGCTACACCTTC; CDR3 protein: CAISESRTGDVYGYTF
clone size: -; J gene: TRBJ1-1; V gene: TRBV7-9; D gene: -; CDR3 DNA: TGTGCCAGCAGCTTATCGCAGACACGGAACACTGAAGCTTTCTTT; CDR3 protein: CASSLSQTRNTEAFF
clone size: -; J gene: TRBJ1-1; V gene: TRBV5-6; D gene: TRBD1; CDR3 DNA: TGTGCCAGCAGCCTGGAAACAGGGGGCCAGTACACTGAAGCTTTCTTT; CDR3 protein: CASSLETGGQYTEAFF
clone size: -; J gene: TRBJ2-7; V gene: TRBV27; D gene: TRBD2; CDR3 DNA: TGTGCCAGCAGTTCCCCGACTAGCGGGAGCTCCTACGAGCAGTACTTC; CDR3 protein: CASSSPTSGSSYEQYF
clone size: -; J gene: TRBJ2-1; V gene: TRBV20-1; D gene: -; CDR3 DNA: TGCAGTGCTAGTGCCGGGGCGTCTGAGAATGAGCAGTTCTTC; CDR3 protein: CSASAGASENEQFF
clone size: -; J gene: TRBJ1-5; V gene: TRBV2; D gene: -; CDR3 DNA: TGTGCCAGCAGCCTATGGGGGCGCGGTCAGCCCCAGCATTTT; CDR3 protein: CASSLWGRGQPQHF
clone size: -; J gene: TRBJ1-2; V gene: TRBV7-9; D gene: TRBD1; CDR3 DNA: TGTGCCAGCAGTCTGACAGGGGCGGATGGCTACACCTTC; CDR3 protein: CASSLTGADGYTF
clone size: once; J gene: TRBJ1-2; V gene: TRBV5-6; D gene: TRBD1; CDR3 DNA: TGTGCCAGCAGCTTGGGGGGACAGGGCAACTATGGCTACACCTTC; CDR3 protein: CASSLGGQGNYGYTF
clone size: -; J gene: TRBJ2-2; V gene: TRBV12-3/TRBV12-4; D gene: -; CDR3 DNA: TGTGCCACCCGGCAGGAGATCACCGGGGAGCTGTTTTTT; CDR3 protein: CATRQEITGELFF
clone size: -; J gene: TRBJ2-7; V gene: TRBV9; D gene: TRBD2; CDR3 DNA: TGTGCCAGCAGCGTAGCGGGGACTAGCGGGCTCTACGAGCAGTACTTC; CDR3 protein: CASSVAGTSGLYEQYF
clone size: -; J gene: TRBJ2-3; V gene: TRBV24-1; D gene: TRBD2; CDR3 DNA: TGTGCCACCAGTGAGGGTGGGACTAGCGGAACCACAGATACGCAGTATTTT; CDR3 protein: CATSEGGTSGTTDTQYF